The clone carrying this T cell receptor (beta chain) was seen ten or more times. From the PCR reads, TCRdb re-called clones with MiXCR. The profile covers about 19,000 clones, with 22% appearing a single time and less than 11% taken by the ten largest. Every patient underwent thyroid surgery untreated. The V segment lost 7 bases and the J segment 7 bases; nucleotides outside the gene matches: 17. Looked up from germline, CDR1 is KGHDR and CDR2 is SFDVKD. The CDR3 spans 17 residues. These data belong to a study of metastatic and nonmetastatic thyroid tumors. The sequence came from a male donor with papillary thyroid cancer or a benign thyroid nodule (not recorded which). Some clones in this sample may be carry-over from other donors' samples. The specimen sequenced was tumor tissue. The gene calls are TRBV24-1 and TRBJ2-2; 7 bases align to TRBD1. CDR3 nucleotides: TGTGCCACCAGCAATATTCTAGACAGGGCCGGTAGCGGGGAGCTGTTTTTT. Protein sequence: CATSNILDRAGSGELFF.